The rows below give T cell receptor beta chains drawn from one sample of a study of shared clonotypes between healthy human individuals. Sequenced by immunoSEQ multiplex PCR; TCRdb stores in-frame clones only, minus some. The top ten clones hold approximately 0.41% of a sample with over 2 million clones, just under 95% of them seen once. The sequenced sample consisted of naive CD4+ T cells from PBMCs. The origin of the receptors is a man between 18 and 35 years old in good health. Some clones in this sample may be carry-over from other donors' samples. Both conserved end residues are part of each CDR3. The D gene is left open where the match is weak. Only some rows state a clone size, as once, few, many or a class for expanded clones.

D gene	V gene	J gene	clone size	CDR3 protein	CDR3 DNA
TRBD2	TRBV6-5	TRBJ2-7	-	CASSNSGRGIYEQYF	TGTGCCAGCAGTAATAGCGGGAGGGGTATTTACGAGCAGTACTTC
TRBD1	TRBV2	TRBJ2-7	-	CATSEQGKTYEQYF	TGTGCCACTTCCGAACAGGGGAAAACCTACGAGCAGTACTTC
-	TRBV10-3	TRBJ2-5	-	CAISGDLRQQETQYF	TGTGCCATCAGTGGAGATTTGAGACAGCAAGAGACCCAGTACTTC
TRBD1	TRBV27	TRBJ1-1	few	CASSLIQGAEAFF	TGTGCCAGCAGTTTAATACAGGGGGCTGAAGCTTTCTTT
-	TRBV7-8	TRBJ2-1	-	CASSSPSTSANEQFF	TGTGCCAGCAGCTCCCCCTCGACTAGTGCAAATGAGCAGTTCTTC
TRBD1	TRBV28	TRBJ2-5	-	CASEGGAPRNQYF	TGTGCCAGCGAAGGGGGCGCGCCGAGGAACCAGTACTTC
TRBD1	TRBV27	TRBJ1-4	-	CASSSSGGYEKLFF	TGTGCCAGCAGTTCTTCAGGGGGATATGAAAAACTGTTTTTT
-	TRBV5-8	TRBJ2-3	-	CASSLETPITDTQYF	TGTGCCAGCAGCTTGGAGACTCCGATCACAGATACGCAGTATTTT
TRBD2	TRBV28	TRBJ2-5	-	CASSPRGGALETQYF	TGTGCCAGCAGTCCTCGGGGGGGCGCTTTAGAGACCCAGTACTTC
-	TRBV28	TRBJ1-2	-	CASSFQVHYGYTF	TGTGCCAGCAGTTTTCAGGTGCACTATGGCTACACCTTC
-	TRBV7-2	TRBJ1-5	-	CASSSRGPIFGNQPQHF	TGTGCCAGCAGCTCCAGGGGCCCAATCTTCGGTAATCAGCCCCAGCATTTT
TRBD1	TRBV25-1	TRBJ2-6	-	CASSEGGTGGPGANVLTF	TGTGCCAGCAGTGAAGGCGGGACAGGGGGACCTGGGGCCAACGTCCTGACTTTC
TRBD1	TRBV10-3	TRBJ1-5	-	CAISAGTGPSGGNQPQHF	TGTGCCATCAGTGCCGGGACAGGCCCGAGCGGGGGCAATCAGCCCCAGCATTTT
-	TRBV5-1	TRBJ2-7	-	CASSLRPFQASVREQYF	TGCGCCAGCAGCCTACGTCCATTTCAGGCGTCGGTAAGGGAGCAGTACTTC
TRBD1	TRBV5-1	TRBJ1-1	-	CASSLPPLQGVRAFF	TGCGCCAGCAGCTTGCCCCCCCTACAGGGGGTGAGAGCTTTCTTT
-	TRBV5-4	TRBJ2-1	-	CASSHVPHNEQFF	TGTGCCAGCAGCCATGTGCCACACAATGAGCAGTTCTTC
-	TRBV30	TRBJ2-3	-	CAWSVFGVITDTQYF	TGTGCCTGGAGTGTATTCGGGGTTATCACAGATACGCAGTATTTT
-	TRBV9	TRBJ1-1	-	CASSPPRTANTEAFF	TGTGCCAGCAGCCCCCCGAGGACAGCGAACACTGAAGCTTTCTTT
-	TRBV5-8	TRBJ2-5	-	CASSLFLRGETQYF	TGTGCCAGCAGCTTGTTTTTAAGGGGGGAGACCCAGTACTTC
TRBD1	TRBV10-2	TRBJ2-7	-	CASRGTGKTYEQYF	TGCGCCAGCAGGGGGACAGGGAAGACCTACGAGCAGTACTTC
-	TRBV4-2	TRBJ1-5	-	CASSQDLADPSNQPQHF	TGTGCCAGCAGCCAAGATTTGGCGGACCCCAGCAATCAGCCCCAGCATTTT
-	TRBV28	TRBJ1-5	-	CASSLFPGYQPQHF	TGTGCCAGCAGTTTATTCCCGGGGTATCAGCCCCAGCATTTT
-	TRBV30	TRBJ2-3	-	CAWSTLDTQYF	TGTGCCTGGAGTACTTTGGATACGCAGTATTTT
TRBD2	TRBV11-2	TRBJ2-1	-	CASSQTSAHNEQFF	TGTGCCAGCAGCCAGACTAGCGCCCACAATGAGCAGTTCTTC
TRBD2	TRBV5-1	TRBJ2-7	-	CASSWGLAGGLHEQYF	TGCGCCAGCAGCTGGGGACTAGCGGGAGGGCTCCACGAGCAGTACTTC
TRBD1	TRBV29-1	TRBJ1-2	once	CSVAGEGARWYGYTF	TGCAGCGTTGCGGGAGAGGGGGCGCGATGGTATGGCTACACCTTC
-	TRBV5-1	TRBJ2-7	-	CASSFGERGVEEQYF	TGCGCCAGCAGCTTCGGTGAAAGGGGAGTAGAAGAGCAGTACTTC
-	TRBV7-8	TRBJ2-7	-	CASVAGAGEQYF	TGTGCCAGCGTGGCAGGGGCCGGAGAGCAGTACTTC
-	TRBV30	TRBJ1-1	few	CAWSLGATEAFF	TGTGCTTGGAGTTTAGGGGCCACTGAAGCTTTCTTT
TRBD1	TRBV5-6	TRBJ1-5	-	CASSTALGQVEVGNQPQHF	TGTGCCAGCAGCACAGCCCTGGGACAGGTGGAGGTTGGCAATCAGCCCCAGCATTTT
-	TRBV18	TRBJ2-5	-	CASSGPQETQYF	TGTGCCAGCTCAGGGCCCCAAGAGACCCAGTACTTC
-	TRBV28	TRBJ1-1	-	CASSMRNTEAFF	TGTGCCAGCAGTATGCGGAACACTGAAGCTTTCTTT